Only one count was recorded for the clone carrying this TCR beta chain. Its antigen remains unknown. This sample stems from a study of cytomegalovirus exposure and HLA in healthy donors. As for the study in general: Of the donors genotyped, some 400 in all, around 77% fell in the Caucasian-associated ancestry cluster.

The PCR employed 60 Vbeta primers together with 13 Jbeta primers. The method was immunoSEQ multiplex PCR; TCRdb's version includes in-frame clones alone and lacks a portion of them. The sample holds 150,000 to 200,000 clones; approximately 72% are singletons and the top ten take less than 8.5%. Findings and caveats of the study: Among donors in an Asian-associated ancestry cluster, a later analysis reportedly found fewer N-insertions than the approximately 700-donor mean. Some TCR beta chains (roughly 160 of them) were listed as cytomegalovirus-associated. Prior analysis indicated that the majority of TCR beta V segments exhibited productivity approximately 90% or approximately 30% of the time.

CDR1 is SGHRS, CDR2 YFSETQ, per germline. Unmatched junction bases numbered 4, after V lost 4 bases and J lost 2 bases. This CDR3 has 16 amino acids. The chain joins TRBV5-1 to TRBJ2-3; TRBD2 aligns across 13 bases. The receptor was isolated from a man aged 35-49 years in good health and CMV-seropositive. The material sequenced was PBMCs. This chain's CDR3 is CASSGGTSGVTDTQYF. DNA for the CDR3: TGCGCCAGCAGCGGGGGGACTAGCGGGGTCACAGATACGCAGTATTTT.